These T cell receptor beta chains were read from a single sample in a study of control samples from healthy donors and cancer patients. The repertoire was sequenced with immunoSEQ multiplex PCR; TCRdb's copy has only in-frame clones and lacks some. Counted here are tens of thousands of clones, about nine tenths occurring once; the ten biggest clones make up around 15%. Source material: PBMCs. These receptors originate from a man aged 55 to 70 with head and neck cancer. The CDR3 runs from the conserved cysteine through the conserved F or W. D genes are given only for firm matches. Clone size is not always given. Where it is, it says once, few, many or a class for expanded clones.

D,J,V,size,DNA,CDR3
.,TRBJ2-7,TRBV6-5,.,TGTGCCAGCAGACCCGGGACAAGTAGTGGCGAGCAGTACTTC,CASRPGTSSGEQYF
.,TRBJ1-5,TRBV24-1,.,TGTGCCACCCACGGGCTACCTACAGGGAATCAGCCCCAGCATTTT,CATHGLPTGNQPQHF
TRBD2,TRBJ2-7,TRBV5-6,.,TGTGCCAGCAGCCCAAGGGGCGGGGGCTACGAGCAGTACTTC,CASSPRGGGYEQYF
TRBD2,TRBJ2-7,TRBV27,.,TGTGCCACCAGACCTAGCGGAAGTACCTACGAGCAGTACTTC,CATRPSGSTYEQYF
.,TRBJ2-1,TRBV4-1,.,TGCGCCAGCAGCCAAGATTGGACGGGAGTGTCCCACAATGAGCAGTTCTTC,CASSQDWTGVSHNEQFF
.,TRBJ1-4,TRBV18,.,TGTGCCAGCCGGTTGGATGAAAAACTGTTTTTT,CASRLDEKLFF
.,TRBJ1-1,TRBV6-6,.,TGTGCCAGCAGTTATCAGGGGAGGATGAACACTGAAGCTTTCTTT,CASSYQGRMNTEAFF
TRBD1,TRBJ1-2,TRBV29-1,.,TGCAGCGTACGGACAGGGAACTATGGCTACACCTTC,CSVRTGNYGYTF
.,TRBJ1-4,TRBV11-2,.,TGTGCCAGCAGCTTAGAGGGGCGATTTAATGAAAAACTGTTTTTT,CASSLEGRFNEKLFF
.,TRBJ1-1,TRBV6-5,.,TGTGCCAGCACCGGAAACCGCCGGAGGACTGAAGCTTTCTTT,CASTGNRRRTEAFF
.,TRBJ2-7,TRBV29-1,.,TGCAGCGCCGTACCGGGGTGGGGCAGGAGTTTCGACGAGCAGTACTTC,CSAVPGWGRSFDEQYF
.,TRBJ2-3,TRBV2,once,TGTGCCAGCAGACGAGGACAGAACACAGATACGCAGTATTTT,CASRRGQNTDTQYF
TRBD2,TRBJ2-3,TRBV3-1/TRBV3-2,.,TGTGCCAGCAGCCAAGAGGGGGCGGGAGGGCCCATGGATACGCAGTATTTT,CASSQEGAGGPMDTQYF
.,TRBJ2-5,TRBV6-1,.,TGTGCCAGCAGTGACTTGACAGGGAGGGAGACCCAGTACTTC,CASSDLTGRETQYF
.,TRBJ1-5,TRBV19,.,TGTGCCAGTAGCTTAAGGGTGATGTCCGGGCTCTATCAGCCCCAGCATTTT,CASSLRVMSGLYQPQHF
.,TRBJ2-7,TRBV7-2,once,TGTGCCAGCAGCTTAGGGACAGAGTACGAGCAGTACTTC,CASSLGTEYEQYF
.,TRBJ2-7,TRBV7-3,.,TGTGCCAGCAGCTTAAACGGGGAAGGCGAGCAGTACTTC,CASSLNGEGEQYF
.,TRBJ1-6,TRBV5-4,.,TGTGCCAGCAGCTTCGGGGTTTCGGATTCACCCCTCCACTTT,CASSFGVSDSPLHF
.,TRBJ1-4,TRBV14,.,TGTGCCAGCAGCCAACAGGGGTTCATCGGTGAAAAACTGTTTTTT,CASSQQGFIGEKLFF
TRBD1,TRBJ2-3,TRBV18,once,TGTGCCAGCTCCCTACAGGGGAGCACAGATACGCAGTATTTT,CASSLQGSTDTQYF
.,TRBJ1-2,TRBV19,.,TGTGCCAGTAGTAGCACAGGGAAAAGTGGCTACACCTTC,CASSSTGKSGYTF
TRBD1,TRBJ1-1,TRBV25-1,.,TGTGCCAGCACCGGACAGGGGAACACTGAAGCTTTCTTT,CASTGQGNTEAFF
.,TRBJ2-7,TRBV27,.,TGTGCCAGCAGCCCTCGGGGAAGCTCCTACGAGCAGTACTTC,CASSPRGSSYEQYF
.,TRBJ2-7,TRBV28,.,TGTGCCAGCAGTGACCCGACCGGGACGGTTTCCTACGAGCAGTACTTC,CASSDPTGTVSYEQYF
TRBD1,TRBJ2-7,TRBV7-3,.,TGTGCCAGCAGCCCCGACAGGGCGAACGAGCAGTACTTC,CASSPDRANEQYF
.,TRBJ2-1,TRBV3-1/TRBV3-2,.,TGTGCCAGCAGCCAAGGCCGCCTTAGCAATGAGCAGTTCTTC,CASSQGRLSNEQFF
.,TRBJ1-3,TRBV12-3/TRBV12-4,.,TGTGCCAGCAGTCTTACCGCTGGAAACACCATATATTTT,CASSLTAGNTIYF
TRBD1,TRBJ2-1,TRBV7-2,.,TGTGCCAGCAGCACGGACAGGTTTTCGTTGGGTAATGAGCAGTTCTTC,CASSTDRFSLGNEQFF
TRBD2,TRBJ2-1,TRBV18,.,TGTGCCAGCTCACCAGCTAGCGGGAGGGCTGAGCAGTTCTTC,CASSPASGRAEQFF
.,TRBJ1-3,TRBV3-1/TRBV3-2,.,TGTGCCAGCAGCCCTTCAGGGGTCGAAAACACCATATATTTT,CASSPSGVENTIYF
TRBD2,TRBJ2-2,TRBV5-4,.,TGTGCCAGCAGCCCCCCGACTAGCGGGGGGGCAGGGGAGCTGTTTTTT,CASSPPTSGGAGELFF
.,TRBJ1-4,TRBV19,once,TGTGCCAGTCACAGGGATACTAAACTGTTTTTT,CASHRDTKLFF
TRBD2,TRBJ2-5,TRBV29-1,.,TGCAGCGTTCGGGGGGTGGCCGGAGAGACCCAGTACTTC,CSVRGVAGETQYF
.,TRBJ1-1,TRBV6-5,.,TGTGCCAGCAGACCCGACAGAAAATGGAACACTGAAGCTTTCTTT,CASRPDRKWNTEAFF
TRBD1,TRBJ1-4,TRBV30,.,TGTGCCTGGAGTCGGGACAGAAATAATGAAAAACTGTTTTTT,CAWSRDRNNEKLFF
.,TRBJ2-1,TRBV4-1,.,TGCGCCCGCAGCCGACGAGGGAGAGACAGCCACTACAATGAGCAGTTCTTC,CARSRRGRDSHYNEQFF
TRBD1,TRBJ2-1,TRBV28,.,TGTGCCAGCAGTAGAGGGACAGCCTACAATGAGCAGTTCTTC,CASSRGTAYNEQFF
.,TRBJ1-4,TRBV12-3/TRBV12-4,.,TGTGCCAGCAGTACCTTGGGTAATGAAAAACTGTTTTTT,CASSTLGNEKLFF
.,TRBJ1-3,TRBV7-2,.,TGTGCCAGCAGCCCGACAAACTCTGGAAACACCATATATTTT,CASSPTNSGNTIYF
.,TRBJ2-2,TRBV5-1,.,TGCGCCAGCAGCTTGCAGGGACGGGGCACCGGGGAGCTGTTTTTT,CASSLQGRGTGELFF